This T cell receptor (beta chain) was found in a study of blood T cell repertoires in COVID-19. TCRdb's table, derived via immunoSEQ multiplex PCR, lists solely in-frame clones and lacks some. Among 200,000 to 250,000 clones listed, 88% were seen once. Germline loops: CDR1 KGHSH, CDR2 LQKENI. The V end was cut by 8 bases, the J end by 0 bases, with 7 bases between. This CDR3 is 13 amino acids long. The receptor's source is an older woman with acute or convalescent COVID-19. The chain uses TRBV18 and TRBJ1-4; a weak D match, TRBD1 (6 bases). The sequencing input was peripheral blood. The CDR3 loop is CASHRATNEKLFF. In DNA, the CDR3 is TGTGCCAGCCACAGGGCAACTAATGAAAAACTGTTTTTT.